This T cell receptor (beta chain) was obtained from a study of blood T cell repertoires in COVID-19. Whole-study context: The United States, Italy and Spain were the sources of the acute and convalescent COVID-19 samples. PBMCs, B-cell-depleted T cells, or T cells were the source of the cDNA or gDNA that made up the material.

Participants spanned ages about 18 to 90 years and resided in about two dozen US areas. Each participant's cohort was designated according to participant-reported clinical history. V lost 4 bases to trimming and J lost 7 bases, with 19 bases between them. This CDR3 contains 14 residues. Per germline, CDR1 SQVTM and CDR2 ANQGSEA. Only in-frame clones appear in the TCRdb table, and some are missing; sequencing was by immunoSEQ multiplex PCR. The sample contains nearly 400,000 clones, roughly 86% of which appear only once. The sequenced sample consisted of PBMCs or T cells enriched from blood (not recorded which). The TCR sequence derives from a woman between 25 and 40 years old who had recovered from COVID-19. This chain links TRBV29-1 with TRBJ1-1; no clear D. CDR3 in DNA: TGCAGCGTTGTAAGCGGTCTCGAACAAAATGAAGCTTTCTTT. It specifies CSVVSGLEQNEAFF.